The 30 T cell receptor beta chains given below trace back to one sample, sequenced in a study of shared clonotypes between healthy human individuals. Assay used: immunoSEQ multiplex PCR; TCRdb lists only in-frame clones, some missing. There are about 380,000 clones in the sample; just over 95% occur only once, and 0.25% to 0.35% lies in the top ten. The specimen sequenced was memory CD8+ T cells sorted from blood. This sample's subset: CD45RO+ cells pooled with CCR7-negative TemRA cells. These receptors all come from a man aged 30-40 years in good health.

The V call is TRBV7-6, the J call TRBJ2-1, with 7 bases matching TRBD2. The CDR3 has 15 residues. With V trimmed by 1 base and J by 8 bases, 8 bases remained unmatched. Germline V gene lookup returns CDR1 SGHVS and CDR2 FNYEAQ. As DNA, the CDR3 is TGTGCCAGCAGCTTAGGCGTGGGGGGGAACGATGAGCAGTTCTTC. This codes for CASSLGVGGNDEQFF.

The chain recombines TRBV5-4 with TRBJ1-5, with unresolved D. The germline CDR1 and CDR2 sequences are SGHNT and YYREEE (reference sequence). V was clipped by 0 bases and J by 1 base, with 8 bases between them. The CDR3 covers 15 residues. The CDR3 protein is CASSLDPGSNQPQHF. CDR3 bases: TGTGCCAGCAGCTTGGATCCGGGCAGCAATCAGCCCCAGCATTTT.

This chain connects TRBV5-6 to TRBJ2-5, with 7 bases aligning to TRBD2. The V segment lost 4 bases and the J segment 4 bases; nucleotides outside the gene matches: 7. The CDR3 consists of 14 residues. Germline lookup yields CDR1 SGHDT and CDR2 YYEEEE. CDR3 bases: TGTGCCAGCAGCCTGGGAGGGTCTAGAGAGACCCAGTACTTC. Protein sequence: CASSLGGSRETQYF.

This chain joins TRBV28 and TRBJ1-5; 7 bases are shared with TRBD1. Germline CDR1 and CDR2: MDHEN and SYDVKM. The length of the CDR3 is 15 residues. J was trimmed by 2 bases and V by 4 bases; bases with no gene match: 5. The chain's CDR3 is CASSSHGQGNQPQHF. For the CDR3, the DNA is TGTGCCAGCAGTTCCCACGGACAGGGCAATCAGCCCCAGCATTTT. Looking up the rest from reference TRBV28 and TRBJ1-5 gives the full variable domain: DVKVTQSSRYLVKRTGEKVFLECVQDMDHENMFWYRQDPGLGLRLIYFSYDVKMKEKGDIPEGYSVSREKKERFSLILESASTNQTSMYLCASSSHGQGNQPQHFGDGTRLSIL.

The DNA for the CDR3 is TGCGCCAGCAGCTTGGGGACACGGGGGTACCAAGAGACCCAGTACTTC. Its protein product is CASSLGTRGYQETQYF. The V gene is TRBV5-1, the J gene TRBJ2-5, with D possibly TRBD2 on 6 matching bases. The germline V and J ends were trimmed by 0 bases and 0 bases, with 12 bases remaining between them. Germline-derived CDR1 and CDR2 are SGHRS and YFSETQ. The CDR3 covers 16 residues. The variable domain in full, with the rest retrieved from reference TRBV5-1 and TRBJ2-5, is KAGVTQTPRYLIKTRGQQVTLSCSPISGHRSVSWYQQTPGQGLQFLFEYFSETQRNKGNFPGRFSGRQFSNSRSEMNVSTLELGDSALYLCASSLGTRGYQETQYFGPGTRLLVL.

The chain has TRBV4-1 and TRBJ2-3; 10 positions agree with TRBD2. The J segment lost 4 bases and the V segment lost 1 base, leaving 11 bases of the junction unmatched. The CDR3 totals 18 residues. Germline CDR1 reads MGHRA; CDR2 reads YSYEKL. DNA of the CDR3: TGCGCCAGCAGCCAAGTAAGGTCAGCGGGAGGGCCCCCAGATACGCAGTATTTT. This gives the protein CASSQVRSAGGPPDTQYF.

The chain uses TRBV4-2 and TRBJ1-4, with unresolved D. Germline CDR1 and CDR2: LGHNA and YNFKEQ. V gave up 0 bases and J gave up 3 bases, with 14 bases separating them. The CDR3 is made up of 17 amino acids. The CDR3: CASSQEGLGGPNEKLFF. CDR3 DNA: TGTGCCAGCAGCCAAGAAGGGCTGGGAGGACCTAATGAAAAACTGTTTTTT.

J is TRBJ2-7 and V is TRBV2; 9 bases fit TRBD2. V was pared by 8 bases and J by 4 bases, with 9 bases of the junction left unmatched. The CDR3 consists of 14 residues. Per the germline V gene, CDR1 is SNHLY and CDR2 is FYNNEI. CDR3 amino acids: CASGGLARFYEQYF. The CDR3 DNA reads TGTGCCAGCGGCGGACTAGCGAGGTTTTACGAGCAGTACTTC. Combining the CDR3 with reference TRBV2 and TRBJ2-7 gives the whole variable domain EPEVTQTPSHQVTQMGQEVILRCVPISNHLYFYWYRQILGQKVEFLVSFYNNEISEKSEIFDDQFSVERPDGSNFTLKIRSTKLEDSAMYFCASGGLARFYEQYFGPGTRLTVT.

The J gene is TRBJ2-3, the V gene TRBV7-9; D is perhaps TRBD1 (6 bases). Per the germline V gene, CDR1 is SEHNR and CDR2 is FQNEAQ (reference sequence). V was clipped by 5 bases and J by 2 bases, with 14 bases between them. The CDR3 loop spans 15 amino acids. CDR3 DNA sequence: TGTGCCAGCAGCAGGACAGATGTATACACAGATACGCAGTATTTT. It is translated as CASSRTDVYTDTQYF.

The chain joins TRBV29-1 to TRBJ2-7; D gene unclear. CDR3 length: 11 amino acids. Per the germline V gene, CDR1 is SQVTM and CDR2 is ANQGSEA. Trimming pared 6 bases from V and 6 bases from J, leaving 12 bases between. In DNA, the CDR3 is TGCAGCGTCTGGACCGGGCGCGAGCAGTACTTC. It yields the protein CSVWTGREQYF.

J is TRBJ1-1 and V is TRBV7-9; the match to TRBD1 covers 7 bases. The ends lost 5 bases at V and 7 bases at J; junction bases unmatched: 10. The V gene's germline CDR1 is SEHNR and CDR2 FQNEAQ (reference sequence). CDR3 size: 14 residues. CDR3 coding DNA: TGTGCCAGCAGCCGGGACAGTGAACCCTTTGAAGCTTTCTTT. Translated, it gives CASSRDSEPFEAFF.

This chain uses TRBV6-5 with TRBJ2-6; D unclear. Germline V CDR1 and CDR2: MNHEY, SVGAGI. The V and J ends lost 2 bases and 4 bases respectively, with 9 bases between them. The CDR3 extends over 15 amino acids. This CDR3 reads CASSYQTVGANVLTF. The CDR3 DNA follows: TGTGCCAGCAGTTACCAGACGGTAGGGGCCAACGTCCTGACTTTC.

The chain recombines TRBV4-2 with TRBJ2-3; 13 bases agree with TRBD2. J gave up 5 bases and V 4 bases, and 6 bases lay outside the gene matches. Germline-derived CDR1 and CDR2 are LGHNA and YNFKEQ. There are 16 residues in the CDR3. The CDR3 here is CASSLGLAGAGDTQYF. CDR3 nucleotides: TGTGCCAGCAGCCTTGGACTAGCGGGAGCGGGAGATACGCAGTATTTT.

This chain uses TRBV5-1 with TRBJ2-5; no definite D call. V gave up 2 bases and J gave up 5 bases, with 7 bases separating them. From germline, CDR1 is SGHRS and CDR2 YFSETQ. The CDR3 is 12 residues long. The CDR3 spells CASSFDRETQYF. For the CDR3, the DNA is TGCGCCAGCAGCTTCGACCGCGAGACCCAGTACTTC. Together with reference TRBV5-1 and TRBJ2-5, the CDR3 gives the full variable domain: KAGVTQTPRYLIKTRGQQVTLSCSPISGHRSVSWYQQTPGQGLQFLFEYFSETQRNKGNFPGRFSGRQFSNSRSEMNVSTLELGDSALYLCASSFDRETQYFGPGTRLLVL.

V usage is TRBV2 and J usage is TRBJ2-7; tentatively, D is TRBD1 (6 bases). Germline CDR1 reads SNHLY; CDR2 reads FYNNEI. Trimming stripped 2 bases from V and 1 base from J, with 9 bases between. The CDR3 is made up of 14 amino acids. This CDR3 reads CASSEQGRSYEQYF. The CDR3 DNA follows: TGTGCCAGCAGTGAACAGGGGCGGTCCTACGAGCAGTACTTC.

The CDR3 protein is CASRDTGQTYEQYF. In DNA, the CDR3 is TGTGCCAGCAGGGACACGGGACAGACCTACGAGCAGTACTTC. The rearrangement uses TRBV28 and TRBJ2-7; 7 nucleotides agree with TRBD1. The length of the CDR3 is 14 residues. Germline trimming cut 6 bases from V and 2 bases from J; bases unmatched to any gene: 7. Germline V gene lookup returns CDR1 MDHEN and CDR2 SYDVKM. Full variable domain (outside the CDR3, taken from reference TRBV28 and TRBJ2-7): DVKVTQSSRYLVKRTGEKVFLECVQDMDHENMFWYRQDPGLGLRLIYFSYDVKMKEKGDIPEGYSVSREKKERFSLILESASTNQTSMYLCASRDTGQTYEQYFGPGTRLTVT.

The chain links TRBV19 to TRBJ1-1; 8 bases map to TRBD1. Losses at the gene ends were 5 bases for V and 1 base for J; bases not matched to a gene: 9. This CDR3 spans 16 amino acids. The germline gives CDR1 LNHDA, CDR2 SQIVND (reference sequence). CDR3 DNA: TGTGCCAGTAGTGCCAGGGGGCGCGGGTGGAACACTGAAGCTTTCTTT. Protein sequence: CASSARGRGWNTEAFF.

The CDR3 loop is CSARAGGAGDTQYF. The CDR3 coding sequence is TGCAGCGCTCGAGCGGGAGGGGCCGGCGATACGCAGTATTTT. V gene TRBV29-1 combines with J gene TRBJ2-3, with TRBD2 matching over 10 bases. The CDR3 contains 14 residues. The V gene's germline CDR1 is SQVTM and CDR2 ANQGSEA. V lost 7 bases and J lost 6; bases outside the gene matches: 10.

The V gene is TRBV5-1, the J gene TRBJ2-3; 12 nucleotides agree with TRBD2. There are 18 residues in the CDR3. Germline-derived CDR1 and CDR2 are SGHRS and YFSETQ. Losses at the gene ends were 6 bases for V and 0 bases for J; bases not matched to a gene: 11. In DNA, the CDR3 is TGCGCCAGCACCCACTACTGGACTAGCGGGGTTAGCACAGATACGCAGTATTTT. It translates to CASTHYWTSGVSTDTQYF.

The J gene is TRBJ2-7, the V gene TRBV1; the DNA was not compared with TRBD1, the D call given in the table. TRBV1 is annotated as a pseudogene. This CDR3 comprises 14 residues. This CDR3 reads CTSSQDYWPYEQYF. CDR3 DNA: TGCACCAGCAGCCAAGATTATTGGCCCTACGAGCAGTACTTC.

CDR3 in DNA: TGTGCCAGCAGGGCCGTTTTGGGAAACACCATATATTTT. Its protein is CASRAVLGNTIYF. V usage is TRBV28 and J usage is TRBJ1-3; D gene uncertain. There are 13 residues in the CDR3. Germline values: CDR1 MDHEN, CDR2 SYDVKM. V was pared by 6 bases and J by 4 bases, with 10 bases between.

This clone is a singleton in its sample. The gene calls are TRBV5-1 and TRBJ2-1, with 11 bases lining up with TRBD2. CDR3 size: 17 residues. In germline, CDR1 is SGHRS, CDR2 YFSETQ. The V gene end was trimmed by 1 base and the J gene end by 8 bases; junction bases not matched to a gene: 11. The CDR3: CASSLTLSGRAGDEQFF. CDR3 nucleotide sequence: TGCGCCAGCAGCTTGACCCTTAGCGGGAGGGCCGGGGATGAGCAGTTCTTC.

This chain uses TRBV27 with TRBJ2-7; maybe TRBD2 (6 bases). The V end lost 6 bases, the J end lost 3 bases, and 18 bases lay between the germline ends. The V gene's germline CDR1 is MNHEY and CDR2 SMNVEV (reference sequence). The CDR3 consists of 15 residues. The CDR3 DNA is TGTGCCAGCAGGGCATCGGGGACTGGGATCTACGAGCAGTACTTC. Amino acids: CASRASGTGIYEQYF.

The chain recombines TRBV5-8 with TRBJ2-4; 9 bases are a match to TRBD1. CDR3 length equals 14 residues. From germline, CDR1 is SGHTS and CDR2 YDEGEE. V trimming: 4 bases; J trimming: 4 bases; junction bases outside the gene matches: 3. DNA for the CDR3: TGTGCCAGCAGCACCGGACAGGGGAAAAACATTCAGTACTTC. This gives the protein CASSTGQGKNIQYF.

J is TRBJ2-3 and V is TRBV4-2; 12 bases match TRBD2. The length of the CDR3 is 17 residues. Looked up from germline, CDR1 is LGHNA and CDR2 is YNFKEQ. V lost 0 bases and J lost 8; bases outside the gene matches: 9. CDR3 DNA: TGTGCCAGCAGCCAAGACAGCCTAGCGGGAGGGCCGCTTACGCAGTATTTT. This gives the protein CASSQDSLAGGPLTQYF.

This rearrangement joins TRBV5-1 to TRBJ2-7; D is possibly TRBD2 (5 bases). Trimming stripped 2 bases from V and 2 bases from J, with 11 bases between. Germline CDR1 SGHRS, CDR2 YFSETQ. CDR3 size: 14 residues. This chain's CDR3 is CASSFAIGAYEQYF. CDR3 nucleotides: TGCGCCAGCAGCTTCGCCATCGGGGCCTACGAGCAGTACTTC.

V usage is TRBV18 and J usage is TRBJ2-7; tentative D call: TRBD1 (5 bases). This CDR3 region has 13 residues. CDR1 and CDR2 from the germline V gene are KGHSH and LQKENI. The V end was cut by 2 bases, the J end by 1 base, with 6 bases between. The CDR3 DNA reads TGTGCCAGCTCACCAAGACAGTCCTACGAGCAGTACTTC. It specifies CASSPRQSYEQYF.

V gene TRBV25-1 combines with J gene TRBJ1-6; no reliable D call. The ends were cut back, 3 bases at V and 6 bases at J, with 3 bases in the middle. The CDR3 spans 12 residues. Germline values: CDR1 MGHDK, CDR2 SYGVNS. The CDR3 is CASSEGNSPLHF. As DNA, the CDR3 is TGTGCCAGCAGTGAGGGTAATTCACCCCTCCACTTT.

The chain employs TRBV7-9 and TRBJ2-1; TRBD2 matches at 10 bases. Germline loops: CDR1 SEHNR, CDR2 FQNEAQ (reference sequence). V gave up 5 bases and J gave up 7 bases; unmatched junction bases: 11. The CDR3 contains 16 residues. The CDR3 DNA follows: TGTGCCAGCAGCCCTACAGTAGCGGGAGGAGTGAATGAGCAGTTCTTC. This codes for CASSPTVAGGVNEQFF.

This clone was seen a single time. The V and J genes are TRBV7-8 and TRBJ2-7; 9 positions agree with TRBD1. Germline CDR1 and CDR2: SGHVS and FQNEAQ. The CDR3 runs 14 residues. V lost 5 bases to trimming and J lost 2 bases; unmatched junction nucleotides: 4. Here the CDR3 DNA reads TGTGCCAGCAGCCCACGGACAGGGGCCTACGAGCAGTACTTC. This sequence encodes CASSPRTGAYEQYF.